This is a list of T cell receptor beta chains from one sample in a study of blood T cell repertoires in COVID-19. The method was immunoSEQ multiplex PCR; TCRdb's version includes in-frame clones alone and lacks a portion of them. The sample carries roughly 330,000 clones, around 86% recorded once. Sequencing input: PBMCs or T cells enriched from blood (not recorded which). These receptors originate from a young woman who had recovered from COVID-19. The CDR3 runs from the conserved cysteine through the conserved F or W.

V gene: TRBV6-5
J gene: TRBJ1-2
CDR3 protein: CASSGQGAGGYTF

V gene: TRBV7-2
J gene: TRBJ2-1
CDR3 protein: CASSLASTNEQFF

V gene: TRBV2
J gene: TRBJ2-2
CDR3 protein: CASSESQGRGGELFF

V gene: TRBV10-3
J gene: TRBJ1-1
CDR3 protein: CAISGTFMNTEAFF

V gene: TRBV28
J gene: TRBJ1-2
CDR3 protein: CASTASRGRYTF

V gene: TRBV4-1
J gene: TRBJ2-1
CDR3 protein: CASSQTQYNEQFF

V gene: TRBV30
J gene: TRBJ2-7
CDR3 protein: CAWSVGGTSYEQYF

V gene: TRBV4-1
J gene: TRBJ1-3
CDR3 protein: CASSQDPREGGNTIYF

V gene: TRBV30
J gene: TRBJ1-3
CDR3 protein: CAWSTGAGNTIYF

V gene: TRBV4-1
J gene: TRBJ2-5
CDR3 protein: CASSYGKGVVETQYF

V gene: TRBV7-9
J gene: TRBJ2-3
CDR3 protein: CASSLVLAGADTQYF

V gene: TRBV12-3/TRBV12-4
J gene: TRBJ2-3
CDR3 protein: CASGRENTDTQYF

V gene: TRBV6-5
J gene: TRBJ2-2
CDR3 protein: CASSYGGAGTGELFF

V gene: TRBV2
J gene: TRBJ1-1
CDR3 protein: CASRGQVPTEAFF

V gene: TRBV28
J gene: TRBJ2-7
CDR3 protein: CASSYGLADHLIF

V gene: TRBV7-9
J gene: TRBJ1-6
CDR3 protein: CASTPLSSSYNSPLHF

V gene: TRBV9
J gene: TRBJ1-3
CDR3 protein: CASSTQGASTLGNTIYF

V gene: TRBV2
J gene: TRBJ1-2
CDR3 protein: CARHRGVMGGYTF

V gene: TRBV18
J gene: TRBJ1-5
CDR3 protein: CASSPRTGGNQPQHF

V gene: TRBV12-3/TRBV12-4
J gene: TRBJ1-2
CDR3 protein: CASRTGDYGYTF

V gene: TRBV30
J gene: TRBJ1-3
CDR3 protein: CAWSVVPNGNTIYF

V gene: TRBV9
J gene: TRBJ2-5
CDR3 protein: CASSVGGQQETQYF

V gene: TRBV30
J gene: TRBJ2-4
CDR3 protein: CAWSPGGANIQYF

V gene: TRBV20-1
J gene: TRBJ1-2
CDR3 protein: CSASPGQTPNYGYTF